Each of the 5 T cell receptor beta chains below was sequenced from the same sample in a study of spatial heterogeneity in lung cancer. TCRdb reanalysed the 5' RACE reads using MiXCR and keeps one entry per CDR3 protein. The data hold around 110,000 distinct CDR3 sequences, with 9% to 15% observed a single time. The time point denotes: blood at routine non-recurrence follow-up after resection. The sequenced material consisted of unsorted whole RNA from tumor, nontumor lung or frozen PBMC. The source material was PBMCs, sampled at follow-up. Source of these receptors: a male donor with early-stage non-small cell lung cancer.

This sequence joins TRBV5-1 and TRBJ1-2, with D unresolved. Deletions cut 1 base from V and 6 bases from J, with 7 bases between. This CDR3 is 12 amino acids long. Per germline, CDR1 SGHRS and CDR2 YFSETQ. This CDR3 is CASSLNGDGYTF. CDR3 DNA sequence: TGCGCCAGCAGCTTGAACGGGGATGGCTACACCTTC. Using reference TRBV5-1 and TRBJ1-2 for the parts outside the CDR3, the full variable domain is KAGVTQTPRYLIKTRGQQVTLSCSPISGHRSVSWYQQTPGQGLQFLFEYFSETQRNKGNFPGRFSGRQFSNSRSEMNVSTLELGDSALYLCASSLNGDGYTFGSGTRLTVV.

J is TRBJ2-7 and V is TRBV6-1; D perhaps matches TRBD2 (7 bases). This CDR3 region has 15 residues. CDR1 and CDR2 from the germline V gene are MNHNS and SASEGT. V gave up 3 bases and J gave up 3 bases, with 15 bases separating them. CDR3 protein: CASSEAGAPVYEQYF. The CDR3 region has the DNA TGTGCCAGCAGTGAGGCGGGGGCACCTGTCTACGAGCAGTACTTC.

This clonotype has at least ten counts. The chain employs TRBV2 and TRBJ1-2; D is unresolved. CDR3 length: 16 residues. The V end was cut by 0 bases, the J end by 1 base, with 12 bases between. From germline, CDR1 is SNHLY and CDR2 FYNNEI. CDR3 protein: CASSEAGGNNNYGYTF. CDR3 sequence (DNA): TGTGCCAGCAGTGAAGCGGGCGGGAACAATAACTATGGCTACACCTTC.

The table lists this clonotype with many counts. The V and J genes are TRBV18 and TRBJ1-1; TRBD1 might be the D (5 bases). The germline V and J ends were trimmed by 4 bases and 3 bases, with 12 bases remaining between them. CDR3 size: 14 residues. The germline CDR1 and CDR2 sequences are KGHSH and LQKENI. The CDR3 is CASSLLRGDTEAFF. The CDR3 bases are TGTGCCAGCTCACTCCTACGGGGGGACACTGAAGCTTTCTTT. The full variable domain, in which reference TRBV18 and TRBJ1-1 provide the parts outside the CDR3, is NAGVMQNPRHLVRRRGQEARLRCSPMKGHSHVYWYRQLPEEGLKFMVYLQKENIIDESGMPKERFSAEFPKEGPSILRIQQVVRGDSAAYFCASSLLRGDTEAFFGQGTRLTVV.

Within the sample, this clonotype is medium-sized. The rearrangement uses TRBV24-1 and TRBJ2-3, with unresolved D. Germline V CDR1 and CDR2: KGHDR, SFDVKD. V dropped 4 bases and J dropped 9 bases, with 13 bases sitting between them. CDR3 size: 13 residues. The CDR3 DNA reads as TGTGCCACCAGTGACGCCCCCGTGCCCACGCAGTATTTT. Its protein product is CATSDAPVPTQYF.